The 6 T cell receptor beta chains below come from one sample, sequenced in a study of beta chain features in type 1 diabetes. General study findings and limits: Moderate yet significant TCRB CDR3 shortening was seen in Type 1 diabetes patients in all four CD4+ subsets.

Their recognized antigens are unknown. Isolated RNA was reverse transcribed in full, so expressed TCRB transcripts were sequenced. Repertoires were generated with immunoSEQ multiplex PCR, while TCRdb's copy carries only in-frame clones and drops some. The top ten clones hold 0.017% of a sample with over 200,000 clones, roughly 10% of them seen once. Sample: naive CD4+ T cells from blood. Source of these receptors: a man aged 25-45 years with type 1 diabetes.

V is TRBV12-5 and J is TRBJ2-1; D remains unclear. This CDR3 has 13 amino acids. The germline V and J ends were trimmed by 0 bases and 4 bases, with 4 bases remaining between them. The germline V gene has CDR1 LGHNT and CDR2 FRNRAP. This CDR3 is CASGLVSYNEQFF. CDR3 DNA sequence: TGTGCTAGTGGTTTGGTTTCGTACAATGAGCAGTTCTTC.

This clone was recorded a few times. This chain connects TRBV7-2 to TRBJ1-6, with D unclear. V lost 1 base and J 0 bases, leaving 10 bases between the germline ends. The CDR3 sequence is 17 residues long. Looked up from germline, CDR1 is SGHTA and CDR2 is FQGNSA. The CDR3: CASSLVKLSSYNSPLHF. CDR3 bases: TGTGCCAGCAGCTTAGTTAAGCTGAGCTCCTATAATTCACCCCTCCACTTT.

V and J are TRBV7-6 and TRBJ1-2, with a possible D match to TRBD1 (6 bases). The V gene's germline CDR1 is SGHVS and CDR2 FNYEAQ. The V gene lost 5 bases and the J gene lost 4 bases, with 11 bases spanning the gap. The length of the CDR3 is 13 residues. The CDR3 is CASSKGHGYGYTF. The CDR3 DNA is TGTGCCAGCAGCAAGGGACACGGCTATGGCTACACCTTC.

This clone has more than one count but fewer than ten. The CDR3 loop reads CSVEGGTASYGYTF. DNA for the CDR3: TGCAGCGTTGAAGGTGGGACAGCTTCATATGGCTACACCTTC. The genes are TRBV29-1 and TRBJ1-2, with TRBD1 matching 7 bases. J lost 5 bases, V lost 1 base, and 7 bases had no gene match. This CDR3 spans 14 amino acids. The V gene's germline CDR1 is SQVTM and CDR2 ANQGSEA.

The chain employs TRBV5-6 and TRBJ2-6, with TRBD2 identical over 8 bases. V dropped 4 bases and J dropped 2; count of bases not matched to a gene: 2. The CDR3 loop spans 15 amino acids. Germline V CDR1 and CDR2: SGHDT, YYEEEE. CDR3 sequence reads: CASSPGGAGANVLTF. In DNA form, the CDR3 reads TGTGCCAGCAGCCCCGGGGGGGCTGGGGCCAACGTCCTGACTTTC. Supplemented by reference TRBV5-6 and TRBJ2-6, the full variable domain reads DAGVTQSPTHLIKTRGQQVTLRCSPKSGHDTVSWYQQALGQGPQFIFQYYEEEERQRGNFPDRFSGHQFPNYSSELNVNALLLGDSALYLCASSPGGAGANVLTFGAGSRLTVL.

This clone was seen only a few times. The genes are TRBV2 and TRBJ1-5; D perhaps matches TRBD1 (5 bases). V gave up 11 bases and J gave up 7 bases, with 18 bases separating them. The CDR3 is made up of 13 amino acids. The germline gives CDR1 SNHLY, CDR2 FYNNEI. The CDR3 protein is CASAGESGQPQHF. In nucleotides, the CDR3 is TGTGCCTCAGCGGGGGAATCCGGGCAGCCCCAGCATTTT. The full variable domain, in which reference TRBV2 and TRBJ1-5 provide the parts outside the CDR3, is EPEVTQTPSHQVTQMGQEVILRCVPISNHLYFYWYRQILGQKVEFLVSFYNNEISEKSEIFDDQFSVERPDGSNFTLKIRSTKLEDSAMYFCASAGESGQPQHFGDGTRLSIL.